The rows below give T cell receptor beta chains drawn from one sample of a study of Ad26.COV2.S vaccination and SARS-CoV-2 variants. Produced via immunoSEQ multiplex PCR; TCRdb's table is partial and in-frame only. The profile covers some 180,000 clones, with roughly nine tenths appearing a single time and 5.5% to 6% taken by the ten largest. This specimen was peripheral blood, taken after recovery from COVID-19. The receptors derive from a human donor who had recovered from COVID-19. CDR3s include the opening cysteine and the closing phenylalanine or tryptophan. Fields, in order: clone size, J gene, D gene, V gene, CDR3 protein, CDR3 DNA. A D gene is named only where the DNA matches it firmly. Clone size is shown for a subset of rows, as once, few, many or a class of expanded clone.

clone_size: once; j_call: TRBJ2-2; d_call: -; v_call: TRBV3-1/TRBV3-2; cdr3_aa: CASSQIYTGELFF; cdr3_nt: TGTGCCAGCAGCCAAATATACACCGGGGAGCTGTTTTTT
clone_size: -; j_call: TRBJ1-1; d_call: -; v_call: TRBV7-3; cdr3_aa: CASSLRQGTEAFF; cdr3_nt: TGTGCCAGCAGCTTACGCCAGGGTACCGAAGCTTTCTTT
clone_size: -; j_call: TRBJ2-5; d_call: -; v_call: TRBV10-2; cdr3_aa: CASRPGRQTEETQYF; cdr3_nt: TGCGCCAGCAGGCCAGGTAGACAGACCGAAGAGACCCAGTACTTC
clone_size: -; j_call: TRBJ1-2; d_call: -; v_call: TRBV2; cdr3_aa: CASSEVGEGFKFGYTF; cdr3_nt: TGTGCCAGCAGTGAAGTCGGGGAGGGGTTTAAGTTTGGCTACACCTTC
clone_size: -; j_call: TRBJ1-1; d_call: -; v_call: TRBV11-2; cdr3_aa: CASSPRTLSRDTEAFF; cdr3_nt: TGTGCCAGCAGTCCTAGGACCCTATCGAGGGACACTGAAGCTTTCTTT
clone_size: -; j_call: TRBJ1-6; d_call: -; v_call: TRBV4-2; cdr3_aa: CASSQGQAARNSPLHF; cdr3_nt: TGTGCCAGCAGCCAAGGACAGGCCGCCCGTAATTCACCCCTCCACTTT
clone_size: -; j_call: TRBJ1-2; d_call: TRBD1; v_call: TRBV19; cdr3_aa: CASSIGGTGFYYGYTF; cdr3_nt: TGTGCCAGTAGTATAGGAGGGACAGGGTTTTACTATGGCTACACCTTC
clone_size: -; j_call: TRBJ1-1; d_call: -; v_call: TRBV2; cdr3_aa: CASSGGRGGTEAFF; cdr3_nt: TGTGCCAGCAGTGGAGGTAGGGGAGGCACTGAAGCTTTCTTT
clone_size: -; j_call: TRBJ2-1; d_call: TRBD1; v_call: TRBV2; cdr3_aa: CASNRGTGGDEQFF; cdr3_nt: TGTGCCAGCAACCGAGGGACAGGCGGCGATGAGCAGTTCTTC
clone_size: -; j_call: TRBJ1-1; d_call: TRBD1; v_call: TRBV7-9; cdr3_aa: CASSFAFDREDTEAFF; cdr3_nt: TGTGCCAGCAGCTTCGCATTTGACAGGGAGGACACTGAAGCTTTCTTT
clone_size: many; j_call: TRBJ1-6; d_call: -; v_call: TRBV6-2/TRBV6-3; cdr3_aa: CASSYRGTSYNSPLHF; cdr3_nt: TGTGCCAGCAGTTACCGGGGGACCTCCTATAATTCACCCCTCCACTTT
clone_size: -; j_call: TRBJ2-1; d_call: -; v_call: TRBV19; cdr3_aa: CASSVSAYNEQFF; cdr3_nt: TGTGCCAGTAGTGTCAGCGCCTACAATGAGCAGTTCTTC
clone_size: once; j_call: TRBJ2-3; d_call: TRBD2; v_call: TRBV18; cdr3_aa: CASSPLGGGATDTQYF; cdr3_nt: TGTGCCAGCTCACCCCTAGGCGGGGGGGCGACAGATACGCAGTATTTT
clone_size: once; j_call: TRBJ1-1; d_call: -; v_call: TRBV7-3; cdr3_aa: CASTLGGSSTEAFF; cdr3_nt: TGTGCCAGCACCTTAGGAGGGTCCAGCACTGAAGCTTTCTTT